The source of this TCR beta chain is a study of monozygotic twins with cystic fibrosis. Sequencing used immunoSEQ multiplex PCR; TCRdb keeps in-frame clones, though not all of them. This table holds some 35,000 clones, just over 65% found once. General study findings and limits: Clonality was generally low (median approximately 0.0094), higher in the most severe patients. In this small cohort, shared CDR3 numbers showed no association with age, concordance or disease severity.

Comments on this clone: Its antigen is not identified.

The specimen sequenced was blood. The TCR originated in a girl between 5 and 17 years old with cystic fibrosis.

CDR3 nucleotide sequence: TGTGCCAGCAGCTTAGACAGAGTCATGGTAAACACCATATATTTT. This translates into CASSLDRVMVNTIYF. The chain combines TRBV7-2 with TRBJ1-3, with unresolved D. Per the germline V gene, CDR1 is SGHTA and CDR2 is FQGNSA. The CDR3 runs 15 residues. V shed 1 base and J shed 6 bases, with 13 bases lying between them.